This T cell receptor (beta chain) was found in a study of blood T cell repertoires in COVID-19. Only in-frame clones appear in the TCRdb table, and some are missing; sequencing was by immunoSEQ multiplex PCR. The sample includes hundreds of thousands of clones, more than 70% seen only once; the top ten take roughly 12%. Germline V gene data show CDR1 as SEHNR and CDR2 as FQNEAQ (reference sequence). With 6 bases clipped from V and 1 base from J, the junction kept 3 bases outside the gene matches. CDR3 length equals 14 residues. The specimen sequenced was peripheral blood. The sequence came from a woman in her 30s with COVID-19, enrolled during active disease. The chain joins TRBV7-9 to TRBJ2-5; 9 nucleotides agree with TRBD1. The CDR3 DNA reads TGTGCCAGCAGAAAGGACAGGGGCCAAGAGACCCAGTACTTC. Translated, it gives CASRKDRGQETQYF.